Sequencing of this TCR beta chain was carried out in a study of control samples from healthy donors and cancer patients. The method was immunoSEQ multiplex PCR; TCRdb's version includes in-frame clones alone and lacks a portion of them. This table holds tens of thousands of clones, about 87% found once. The sequenced sample consisted of blood. The receptor's source is a woman aged 70 to 79 in good health.

The CDR3 DNA sequence: TGTGCCAGCAGGGCTGAAGGAAACACCATATATTTT. This sequence encodes CASRAEGNTIYF. V is TRBV12-3 or TRBV12-4 and J is TRBJ1-3; D is unresolved. The V and J ends lost 6 bases and 4 bases respectively, with 7 bases between them. The CDR3 is 12 amino acids.